Listed below are T cell receptor beta chains from one sample, sequenced in a study of T cells after yellow fever vaccination. Each CDR3 protein is one row after TCRdb ran MiXCR on the 5' RACE reads. The table records 250,000 to 400,000 distinct CDR3 sequences, roughly 3.9% of them present only once. This sample comprised PBMCs, obtained 5 days after the yellow fever booster vaccination. All receptors derive from a man between 18 and 35 years old who received the YFV17D yellow fever vaccine. Each CDR3 is given with its conserved first and last residue. Each record gives: D gene, clone size, V gene, J gene, CDR3 length, CDR3 DNA, CDR3 protein. D genes are given only for firm matches. A row's size may be missing; if present it is once, few, many or a size class.

>TRBD2|.|TRBV7-7|TRBJ2-2|15
TGTGCCAGCAGCTTAGTTGGACTAGAAACCGGGGAGCTGTTTTTT
CASSLVGLETGELFF
>TRBD2|.|TRBV6-1|TRBJ2-1|15
TGTGCCAGCAGTGAATTCGGACTAGCGAGCAATGAGCAGTTCTTC
CASSEFGLASNEQFF
>TRBD1|few|TRBV20-1|TRBJ2-7|15
TGCAGTGCCAGGGGTGGACAGGGCCCCTCGGGCGAGCAGTACTTC
CSARGGQGPSGEQYF
>TRBD1|few|TRBV7-9|TRBJ2-7|13
TGTGCCAGCAGTTCCGGGACAGGGGACGAGCAGTACTTC
CASSSGTGDEQYF
>TRBD1|many|TRBV11-2|TRBJ2-2|16
TGTGCCAGCAACTACTTTGGACAGGGGAACACCGGGGAGCTGTTTTTT
CASNYFGQGNTGELFF
>TRBD2|.|TRBV10-3|TRBJ2-3|18
TGTGCCATCAGTGGATCTAGCGGGGGGTCCCAGGTTAAAGATACGCAGTATTTT
CAISGSSGGSQVKDTQYF
>TRBD2|.|TRBV7-2|TRBJ2-3|16
TGTGCCAGCAGCTTGGGACTAAACGGAGTTACAGATACGCAGTATTTT
CASSLGLNGVTDTQYF
>.|.|TRBV2|TRBJ1-6|16
TGTGCCAGCGGTTCCCCCGAGGGGGGGCTGGGGTCACCCCTCCACTTT
CASGSPEGGLGSPLHF
>.|.|TRBV7-3|TRBJ2-2|13
TGTGCCAATACGGGACTGAACACCGGGGAGCTGTTTTTT
CANTGLNTGELFF
>.|many|TRBV6-5|TRBJ2-1|18
TGTGCCAGCAGTTACTCGCGGCGGGGGGACAGCTCCTACAATGAGCAGTTCTTC
CASSYSRRGDSSYNEQFF
>TRBD1|many|TRBV5-1|TRBJ2-2|14
TGCGCCAGCAGCTTCTTGGGACAGCCCGGGGAGCTGTTTTTT
CASSFLGQPGELFF
>.|.|TRBV4-3|TRBJ2-7|13
TGCGCCAGCAGCAGCGGAAAGTCCTACGAGCAGTACTTC
CASSSGKSYEQYF
>.|.|TRBV20-1|TRBJ1-2|13
TGCAGTGCTAGAGGGGCAGGGGAATATGGCTACACCTTC
CSARGAGEYGYTF
>.|many|TRBV6-5|TRBJ2-2|15
TGTGCCAGCAGTTACAGGGGGGGGCTGAACGGGGAGCTGTTTTTT
CASSYRGGLNGELFF
>.|many|TRBV7-9|TRBJ2-6|13
TGTGCGACTGGACCGTCTGGGGCCAACGTCCTGACTTTC
CATGPSGANVLTF
>TRBD1|few|TRBV11-2|TRBJ1-1|17
TGTGCCAGCAGCATCCGTCCGGGACAGCGGCTAAGAGATGAAGCTTTCTTT
CASSIRPGQRLRDEAFF
>TRBD2|many|TRBV20-1|TRBJ2-1|17
TGCAGTGCTAGAGATAGGGGACTAGCGGGGGCCCCCAATGAGCAGTTCTTC
CSARDRGLAGAPNEQFF
>TRBD2|few|TRBV5-1|TRBJ2-3|16
TGCGCCAGCAGCGAACGGACTAGCAGTAGCACAGATACGCAGTATTTT
CASSERTSSSTDTQYF
>.|.|TRBV5-1|TRBJ2-5|14
TGCGCCAGCAGCTTAGACGGAACCCAAGAGACCCAGTACTTC
CASSLDGTQETQYF
>.|few|TRBV20-1|TRBJ1-5|15
TGCAGTGCTAGAGATCTTTTGGACAGTCATCAGCCCCAGCATTTT
CSARDLLDSHQPQHF
>.|.|TRBV30|TRBJ2-1|14
TGTGCCTGGGGACGCGGGGGCTCCCACAATGAGCAGTTCTTC
CAWGRGGSHNEQFF
>.|many|TRBV13|TRBJ1-6|16
TGTGCCAGCAGCATAACGGGGGCCCTCCGGAGATCACCCCTCCACTTT
CASSITGALRRSPLHF
>.|.|TRBV6-5|TRBJ1-2|12
TGTGCCAGCAGGCCGGTTGGCTATGGCTACACCTTC
CASRPVGYGYTF
>TRBD2|few|TRBV29-1|TRBJ2-7|12
TGCAGCGTTGAAGAGGGGGGGAACGAGCAGTACTTC
CSVEEGGNEQYF
>.|.|TRBV5-1|TRBJ1-1|12
TGCGCCAGCAGCTTGAGCGGGGCTGAAGCTTTCTTT
CASSLSGAEAFF
>TRBD1|many|TRBV7-9|TRBJ1-1|14
TGTGCCAGCAGCGCCTACAGGGGGAACACTGAAGCTTTCTTT
CASSAYRGNTEAFF
>.|few|TRBV10-3|TRBJ2-7|14
TGTGCCATCAGTGATGTCAGCTCCTCCTACGAGCAGTACTTC
CAISDVSSSYEQYF
>TRBD1|many|TRBV6-2/TRBV6-3|TRBJ1-1|14
TGTGCCAGCAGCCCACGTTGGACAGGGGTTGAAGCTTTCTTT
CASSPRWTGVEAFF
>.|few|TRBV7-2|TRBJ2-5|14
TGTGCCAGCAGTTCGGAACAGGGGGGGGAGACCCAGTACTTC
CASSSEQGGETQYF
>.|.|TRBV11-2|TRBJ1-1|13
TGTGCCAGCTTGTTTAACTACAACACTGAAGCTTTCTTT
CASLFNYNTEAFF
>TRBD2|few|TRBV6-5|TRBJ2-1|16
TGTGCCAGCAGTATTAGCGGGGGCAGTGGTTCGGATGAGCAGTTCTTC
CASSISGGSGSDEQFF
>.|.|TRBV5-1|TRBJ1-5|14
TGCGCCAGCAGCTCCGGAGATAGCAATCAGCCCCAGCATTTT
CASSSGDSNQPQHF
>.|few|TRBV11-3|TRBJ2-7|15
TGTGCCAGCAGCTTAGATGTTGCCCCGTACTACGAGCAGTACTTC
CASSLDVAPYYEQYF
>TRBD1|.|TRBV5-1|TRBJ2-5|15
TGCGCCAGCAGGCACCGGGACAGGGCGGTGGAGACCCAGTACTTC
CASRHRDRAVETQYF
>TRBD1|.|TRBV4-1|TRBJ1-2|15
TGCGCCAGCAGACCCGGGACAGGGGGCGATGGTGGCTACACCTTC
CASRPGTGGDGGYTF
>.|many|TRBV5-1|TRBJ1-1|12
TGCGCCAGCAGCATTGACTTAACTGAAGCTTTCTTT
CASSIDLTEAFF
>.|.|TRBV3-1|TRBJ2-1|13
TGTGCCAGCAGCCATCCGGGCTTCAATGAGCAGTTCTTC
CASSHPGFNEQFF